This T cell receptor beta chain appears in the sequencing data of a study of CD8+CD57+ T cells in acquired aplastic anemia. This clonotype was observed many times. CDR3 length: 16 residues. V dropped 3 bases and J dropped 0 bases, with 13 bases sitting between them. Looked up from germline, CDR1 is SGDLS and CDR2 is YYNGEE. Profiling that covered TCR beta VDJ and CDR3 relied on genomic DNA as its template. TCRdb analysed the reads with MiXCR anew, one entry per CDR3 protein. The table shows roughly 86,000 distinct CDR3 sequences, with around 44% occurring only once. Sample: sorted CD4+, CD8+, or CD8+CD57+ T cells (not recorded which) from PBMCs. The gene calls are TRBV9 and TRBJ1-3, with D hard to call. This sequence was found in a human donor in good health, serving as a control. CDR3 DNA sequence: TGTGCCAGCAGCGAGTCGGGCCGACTCTCTGGAAACACCATATATTTT. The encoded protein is CASSESGRLSGNTIYF.